This note documents a single T cell receptor beta chain sequence. Germline-derived CDR1 and CDR2 are PRHDT and FYEKMQ (reference sequence). V lost 7 bases and J lost 10, with 14 bases in between. The length of the CDR3 is 12 residues. With a J-beta primer mix and a sample-barcoded 5' primer, a second PCR ran 7 to 11 cycles. TCRdb re-derived calls from the 5' RACE reads in MiXCR, one entry per CDR3 protein. The sample holds some 1.8 million distinct CDR3 sequences; about two fifths are singletons and the top ten take more than 20%. The sample is drawn from a study of blood T cells in healthy people across ages.

Sequencing was performed on blood. This sequence was found in a human donor in good health. The rearrangement links TRBV13 to TRBJ2-1; D is unclear. The CDR3 spells CASKPAKREQFF. CDR3 in DNA: TGTGCCAGCAAGCCCGCTAAACGGGAGCAGTTCTTC.